This entry is about one T cell receptor (beta chain). These data belong to a study of blood T cell repertoires in COVID-19. Study details: From the United States, Italy and Spain came samples of acute and convalescent COVID-19.

The method was immunoSEQ multiplex PCR; TCRdb's version includes in-frame clones alone and lacks a portion of them. This sample has some 65,000 clones; about 94% occur once, and the top ten carry about 3%. This CDR3 is built from 16 residues. CDR1 SGHTA and CDR2 FQGNSA come from the germline V gene. Trimming cost V 3 bases and J 1 base; bases outside gene matches: 7. The TCR originated in a man between 65 and 85 years old with active COVID-19. Sequenced input: peripheral blood. The chain employs TRBV7-2 and TRBJ2-7; the match to TRBD1 covers 9 bases. CDR3 bases: TGTGCCAGCAGCTTGAGTACAGGGGGCCCTTCCTACGAGCAGTACTTC. It codes for CASSLSTGGPSYEQYF.